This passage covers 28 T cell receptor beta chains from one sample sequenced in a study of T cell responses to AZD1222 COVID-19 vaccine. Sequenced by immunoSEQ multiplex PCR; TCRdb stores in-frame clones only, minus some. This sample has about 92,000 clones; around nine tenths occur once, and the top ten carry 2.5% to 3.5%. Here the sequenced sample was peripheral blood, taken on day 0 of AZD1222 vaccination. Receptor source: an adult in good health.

The CDR3 loop is CASSLADRLEAFF. The CDR3 region has the DNA TGCGCCAGCAGCTTGGCTGACAGGCTTGAAGCTTTCTTT. The chain joins TRBV5-1 to TRBJ1-1; D is possibly TRBD1 (6 bases). Germline CDR1 and CDR2: SGHRS and YFSETQ. V was cut by 0 bases and J by 7 bases, with 10 bases left in between. The CDR3 length is 13 residues. The full variable domain, completed using reference TRBV5-1 and TRBJ1-1, is KAGVTQTPRYLIKTRGQQVTLSCSPISGHRSVSWYQQTPGQGLQFLFEYFSETQRNKGNFPGRFSGRQFSNSRSEMNVSTLELGDSALYLCASSLADRLEAFFGQGTRLTVV.

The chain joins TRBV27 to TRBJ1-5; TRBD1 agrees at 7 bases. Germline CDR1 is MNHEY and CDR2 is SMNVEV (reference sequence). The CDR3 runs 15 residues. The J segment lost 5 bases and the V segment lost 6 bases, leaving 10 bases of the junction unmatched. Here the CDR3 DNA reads TGTGCCAGCAGGGGGGACAGTTATCAGGATCAGCCCCAGCATTTT. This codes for CASRGDSYQDQPQHF.

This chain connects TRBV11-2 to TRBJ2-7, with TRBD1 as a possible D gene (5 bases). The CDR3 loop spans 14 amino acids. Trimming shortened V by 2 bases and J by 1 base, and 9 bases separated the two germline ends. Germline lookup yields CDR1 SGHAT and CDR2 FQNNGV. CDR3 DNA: TGTGCCAGCAGCTTACAAGGGGCTTCCTACGAGCAGTACTTC. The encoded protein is CASSLQGASYEQYF.

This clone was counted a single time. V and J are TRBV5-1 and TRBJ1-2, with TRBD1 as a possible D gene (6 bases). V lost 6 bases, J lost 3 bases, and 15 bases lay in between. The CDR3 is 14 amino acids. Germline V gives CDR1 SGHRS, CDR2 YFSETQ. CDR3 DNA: TGCGCCAGCACCCCGGAGGGGGGCCACTATGGCTACACCTTC. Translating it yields CASTPEGGHYGYTF.

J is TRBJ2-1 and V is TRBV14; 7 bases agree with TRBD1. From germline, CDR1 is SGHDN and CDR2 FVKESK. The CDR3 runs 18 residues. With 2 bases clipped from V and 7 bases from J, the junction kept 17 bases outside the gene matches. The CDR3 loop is CASSQPSRQGQVVNEQFF. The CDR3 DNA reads TGTGCCAGCAGCCAACCCTCTCGACAGGGACAAGTAGTGAATGAGCAGTTCTTC.

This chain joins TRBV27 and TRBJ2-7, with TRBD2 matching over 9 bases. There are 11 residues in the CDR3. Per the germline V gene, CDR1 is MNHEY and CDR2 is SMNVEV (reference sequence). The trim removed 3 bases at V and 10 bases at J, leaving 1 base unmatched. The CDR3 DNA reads TGTGCCAGCAGTTTTAGCGGGAGTCAGTACTTC. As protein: CASSFSGSQYF.

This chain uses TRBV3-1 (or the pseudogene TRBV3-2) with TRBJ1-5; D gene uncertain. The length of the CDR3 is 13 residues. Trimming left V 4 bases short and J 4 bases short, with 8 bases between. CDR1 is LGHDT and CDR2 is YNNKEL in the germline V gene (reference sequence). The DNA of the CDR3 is TGTGCCAGCAGCCTCTCCGGGAATCAGCCCCAGCATTTT. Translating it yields CASSLSGNQPQHF.

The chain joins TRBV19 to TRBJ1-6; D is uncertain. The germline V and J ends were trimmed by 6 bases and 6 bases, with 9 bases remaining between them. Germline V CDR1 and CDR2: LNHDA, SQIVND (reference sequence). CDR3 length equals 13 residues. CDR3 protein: CASRSRFNSPLHF. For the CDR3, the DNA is TGTGCCAGTAGATCCCGATTTAATTCACCCCTCCACTTT.

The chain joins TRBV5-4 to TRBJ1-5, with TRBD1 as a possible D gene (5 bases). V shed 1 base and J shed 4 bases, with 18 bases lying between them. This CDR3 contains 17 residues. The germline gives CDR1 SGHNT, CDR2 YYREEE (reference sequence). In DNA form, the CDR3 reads TGTGCCAGCAGCTTGATCGGGCCAGGGCTAGAGAATCAGCCCCAGCATTTT. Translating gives CASSLIGPGLENQPQHF.

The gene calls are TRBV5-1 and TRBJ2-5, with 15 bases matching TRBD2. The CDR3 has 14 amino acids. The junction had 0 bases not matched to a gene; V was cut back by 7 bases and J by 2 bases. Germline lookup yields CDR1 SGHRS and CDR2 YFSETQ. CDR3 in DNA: TGCGCCAGCGGACTAGCGGGAGGGCAAGAGACCCAGTACTTC. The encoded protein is CASGLAGGQETQYF.

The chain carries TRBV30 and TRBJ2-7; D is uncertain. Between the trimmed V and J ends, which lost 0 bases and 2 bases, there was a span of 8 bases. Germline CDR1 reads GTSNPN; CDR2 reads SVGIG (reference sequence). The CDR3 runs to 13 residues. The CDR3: CAWSVRRPYEQYF. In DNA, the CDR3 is TGTGCCTGGAGTGTACGGCGACCCTACGAGCAGTACTTC.

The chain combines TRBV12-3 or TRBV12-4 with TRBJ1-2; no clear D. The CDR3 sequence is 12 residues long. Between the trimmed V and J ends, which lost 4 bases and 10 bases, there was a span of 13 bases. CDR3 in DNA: TGTGCCAGCAGTTCTGTTGGTCAAGACTACACCTTC. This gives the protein CASSSVGQDYTF.

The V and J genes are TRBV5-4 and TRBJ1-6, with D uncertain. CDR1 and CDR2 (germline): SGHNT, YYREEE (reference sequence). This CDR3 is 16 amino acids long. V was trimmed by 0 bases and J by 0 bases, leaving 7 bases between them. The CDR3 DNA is TGTGCCAGCAGCTTGGGGGCATTCTCCTATAATTCACCCCTCCACTTT. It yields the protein CASSLGAFSYNSPLHF. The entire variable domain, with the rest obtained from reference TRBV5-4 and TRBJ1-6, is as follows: ETGVTQSPTHLIKTRGQQVTLRCSSQSGHNTVSWYQQALGQGPQFIFQYYREEENGRGNFPPRFSGLQFPNYSSELNVNALELDDSALYLCASSLGAFSYNSPLHFGNGTRLTVT.

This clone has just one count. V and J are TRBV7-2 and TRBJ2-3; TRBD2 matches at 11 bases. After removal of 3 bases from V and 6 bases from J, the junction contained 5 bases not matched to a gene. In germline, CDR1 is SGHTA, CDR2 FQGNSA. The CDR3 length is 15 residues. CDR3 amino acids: CASSFTSGSDDTQYF. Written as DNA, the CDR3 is TGTGCCAGCAGCTTTACTAGCGGGAGCGATGATACGCAGTATTTT. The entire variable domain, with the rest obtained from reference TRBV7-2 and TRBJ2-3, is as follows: GAGVSQSPSNKVTEKGKDVELRCDPISGHTALYWYRQSLGQGLEFLIYFQGNSAPDKSGLPSDRFSAERTGGSVSTLTIQRTQQEDSAVYLCASSFTSGSDDTQYFGPGTRLTVL.

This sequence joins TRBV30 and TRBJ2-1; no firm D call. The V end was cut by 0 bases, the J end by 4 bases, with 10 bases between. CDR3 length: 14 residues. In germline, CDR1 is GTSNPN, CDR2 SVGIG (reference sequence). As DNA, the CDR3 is TGTGCCTGGAGTGTGGGCGGAATTTACAATGAGCAGTTCTTC. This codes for CAWSVGGIYNEQFF. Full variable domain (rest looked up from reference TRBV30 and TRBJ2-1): SQTIHQWPATLVQPVGSPLSLECTVEGTSNPNLYWYRQAAGRGLQLLFYSVGIGQISSEVPQNLSASRPQDRQFILSSKKLLLSDSGFYLCAWSVGGIYNEQFFGPGTRLTVL.

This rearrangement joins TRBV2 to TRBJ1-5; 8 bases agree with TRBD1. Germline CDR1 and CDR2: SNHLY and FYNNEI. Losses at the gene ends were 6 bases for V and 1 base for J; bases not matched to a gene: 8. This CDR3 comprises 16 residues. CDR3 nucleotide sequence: TGTGCCAGCAGAGATTCCAGGGGGCTGAGCAATCAGCCCCAGCATTTT. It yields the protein CASRDSRGLSNQPQHF.

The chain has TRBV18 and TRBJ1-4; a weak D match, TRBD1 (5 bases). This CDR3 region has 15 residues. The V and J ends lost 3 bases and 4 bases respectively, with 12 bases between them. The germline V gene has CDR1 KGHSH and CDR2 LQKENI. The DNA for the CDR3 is TGTGCCAGCTCACCTTCTTGGGGCCTTAATGAAAAACTGTTTTTT. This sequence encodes CASSPSWGLNEKLFF.

The DNA for the CDR3 is TGTGCCAGCAGTGAAGGGCGACTACCTGAAGCTTTCTTT. This gives the protein CASSEGRLPEAFF. The chain is built from TRBV2 and TRBJ1-1; no clear D. Germline V gene sequence: CDR1 SNHLY, CDR2 FYNNEI. V shed 1 base and J shed 6 bases, with 9 bases lying between them. CDR3 size: 13 residues. Filled out from reference TRBV2 and TRBJ1-1, the complete variable domain reads EPEVTQTPSHQVTQMGQEVILRCVPISNHLYFYWYRQILGQKVEFLVSFYNNEISEKSEIFDDQFSVERPDGSNFTLKIRSTKLEDSAMYFCASSEGRLPEAFFGQGTRLTVV.

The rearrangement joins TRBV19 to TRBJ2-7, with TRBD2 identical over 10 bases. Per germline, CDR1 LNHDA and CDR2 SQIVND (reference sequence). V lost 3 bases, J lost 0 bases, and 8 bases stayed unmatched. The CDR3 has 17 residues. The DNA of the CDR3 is TGTGCCAGTAGTATGCCCAGGGCTAGCGGGAGCTCCTACGAGCAGTACTTC. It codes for CASSMPRASGSSYEQYF.

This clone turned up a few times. The CDR3 is CASSIMGRFSNEQFF. The CDR3, as DNA: TGTGCCAGTAGTATAATGGGACGCTTCTCCAATGAGCAGTTCTTC. The chain links TRBV19 to TRBJ2-1; D could derive from TRBD1 or TRBD2 (5 bases each). In germline, CDR1 is LNHDA, CDR2 SQIVND (reference sequence). This CDR3 has 15 residues. The V end was cut by 2 bases, the J end by 6 bases, with 14 bases between.

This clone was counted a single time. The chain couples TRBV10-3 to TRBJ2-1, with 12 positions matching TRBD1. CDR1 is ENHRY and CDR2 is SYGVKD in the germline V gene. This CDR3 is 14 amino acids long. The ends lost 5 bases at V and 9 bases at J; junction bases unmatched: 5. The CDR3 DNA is TGTGCCATCAGTACCGGGACAGGGGGCAGTGAGCAGTTCTTC. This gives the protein CAISTGTGGSEQFF.

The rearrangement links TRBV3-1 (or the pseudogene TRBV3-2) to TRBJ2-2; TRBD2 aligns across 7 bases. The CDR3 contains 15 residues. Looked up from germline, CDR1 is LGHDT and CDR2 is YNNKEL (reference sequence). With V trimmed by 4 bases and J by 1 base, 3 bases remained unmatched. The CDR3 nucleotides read TGTGCCAGCAGCCCTCGCGGGGGGAACACCGGGGAGCTGTTTTTT. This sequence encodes CASSPRGGNTGELFF.

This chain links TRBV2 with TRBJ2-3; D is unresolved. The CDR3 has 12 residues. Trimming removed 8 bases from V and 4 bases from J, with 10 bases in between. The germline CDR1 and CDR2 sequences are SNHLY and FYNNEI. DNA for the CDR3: TGTGCCAGCGTTCAGACGTCAGATACGCAGTATTTT. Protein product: CASVQTSDTQYF.

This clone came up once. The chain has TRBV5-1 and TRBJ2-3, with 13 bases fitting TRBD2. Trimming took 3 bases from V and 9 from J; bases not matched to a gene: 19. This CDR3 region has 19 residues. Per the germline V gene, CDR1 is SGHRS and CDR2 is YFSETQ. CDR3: CASSSDLPGLAGAVGTQYF. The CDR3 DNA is TGCGCCAGCAGCTCCGACCTACCCGGACTAGCGGGAGCGGTGGGAACGCAGTATTTT.

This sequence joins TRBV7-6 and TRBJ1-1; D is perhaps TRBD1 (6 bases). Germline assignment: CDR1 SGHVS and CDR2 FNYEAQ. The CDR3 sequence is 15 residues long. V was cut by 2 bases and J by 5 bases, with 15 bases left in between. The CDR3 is CASSLTGTPVTEAFF. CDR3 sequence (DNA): TGTGCCAGCAGCTTAACCGGGACACCCGTGACTGAAGCTTTCTTT.

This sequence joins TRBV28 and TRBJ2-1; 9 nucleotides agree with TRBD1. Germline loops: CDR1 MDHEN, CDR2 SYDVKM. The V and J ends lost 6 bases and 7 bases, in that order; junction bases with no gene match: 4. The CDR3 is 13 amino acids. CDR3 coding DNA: TGTGCCAGCAGGCGACAGGGGGTAAATGAGCAGTTCTTC. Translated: CASRRQGVNEQFF.

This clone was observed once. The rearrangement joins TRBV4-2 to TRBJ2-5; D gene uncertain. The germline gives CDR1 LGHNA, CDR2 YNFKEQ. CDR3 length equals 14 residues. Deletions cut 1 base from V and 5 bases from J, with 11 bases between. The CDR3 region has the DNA TGTGCCAGCAGCCAAGTGAAGGGAAAGGAGACCCAGTACTTC. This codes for CASSQVKGKETQYF.

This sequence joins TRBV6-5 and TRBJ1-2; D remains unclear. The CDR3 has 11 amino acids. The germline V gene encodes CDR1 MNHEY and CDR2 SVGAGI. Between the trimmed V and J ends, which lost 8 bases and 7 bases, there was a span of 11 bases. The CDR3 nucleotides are TGTGCCAGCGGATCTGCGGTTGGCTACACCTTC. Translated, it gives CASGSAVGYTF.